This is a list of T cell receptor beta chains from one sample in a study of T cell responses to AZD1222 COVID-19 vaccine. TCRdb keeps only in-frame clones here, not all; method: immunoSEQ multiplex PCR. In the table there are about 110,000 clones, approximately 92% of which are singletons. The source material was peripheral blood, sampled 28 days after the second AZD1222 dose. Receptors were obtained from an adult who received the AZD1222 COVID-19 vaccine. The CDR3 runs from the conserved cysteine through the conserved F or W. A D gene is named only where the DNA matches it firmly. Some rows have no size entry. The others give once, few or many, or a class for an expanded clone.

v_call	d_call	j_call	clone_size	cdr3_aa	cdr3_nt
TRBV7-9	TRBD2	TRBJ2-2	few	CASGPRGGLASTGELFF	TGTGCCAGCGGCCCCCGGGGAGGACTAGCGTCTACCGGGGAGCTGTTTTTT
TRBV19	-	TRBJ1-5	-	CASKDLGGQPQHF	TGTGCCAGTAAGGATTTGGGTGGTCAGCCCCAGCATTTT
TRBV7-2	-	TRBJ1-2	once	CASSSTPPEGYGYTF	TGTGCCAGCAGCTCTACGCCCCCGGAGGGCTATGGCTACACCTTC
TRBV15	-	TRBJ2-1	-	CATSRLYNEQFF	TGTGCCACCAGCAGGCTCTACAATGAGCAGTTCTTC
TRBV11-2	-	TRBJ2-5	-	CASSPNRADQETQYF	TGTGCCAGCAGCCCAAACAGGGCGGACCAAGAGACCCAGTACTTC
TRBV29-1	TRBD2	TRBJ2-7	-	CSVEGLAGPYEQYF	TGCAGCGTTGAAGGACTAGCGGGCCCCTACGAGCAGTACTTC
TRBV4-2	TRBD1	TRBJ2-7	-	CASSQGIGPGDRGFEQYF	TGTGCCAGCAGCCAAGGGATAGGTCCGGGGGACAGGGGGTTCGAGCAGTACTTC
TRBV5-1	TRBD1	TRBJ2-7	-	CASSVGTGRVYEQYF	TGCGCCAGCAGCGTCGGGACAGGGAGGGTCTACGAGCAGTACTTC
TRBV5-4	-	TRBJ1-6	-	CASSTYDGYNSPLHF	TGTGCCAGCAGCACCTATGACGGATATAATTCACCCCTCCACTTT
TRBV19	-	TRBJ1-4	-	CASLTSGTPGPEKLFF	TGTGCCAGCCTCACCTCCGGGACCCCAGGCCCTGAAAAACTGTTTTTT
TRBV3-1/TRBV3-2	TRBD2	TRBJ2-1	-	CASSPRIKTTSGGEYNEQFF	TGTGCCAGCAGCCCCCGAATCAAGACGACTAGCGGGGGGGAGTACAATGAGCAGTTCTTC
TRBV19	-	TRBJ1-2	-	CASSGQTGQPYGYTF	TGTGCCAGTAGTGGACAGACGGGACAACCCTATGGCTACACCTTC
TRBV2	TRBD2	TRBJ2-1	once	CASSEGTGGLHNEQFF	TGTGCCAGCAGTGAAGGAACGGGGGGATTACACAATGAGCAGTTCTTC
TRBV18	-	TRBJ1-2	-	CASSPSAGADGYTF	TGTGCCAGCTCACCATCTGCAGGGGCGGATGGCTACACCTTC
TRBV6-5	-	TRBJ2-7	-	CASSRLDIDYEQYF	TGTGCCAGCAGTAGGCTCGACATAGACTACGAGCAGTACTTC
TRBV28	-	TRBJ1-5	-	CASSSTGTLNQPQHF	TGTGCCAGCAGCTCCACAGGGACCCTCAATCAGCCCCAGCATTTT
TRBV28	-	TRBJ2-7	-	CASSLPGTESFYEQYF	TGTGCCAGCAGTTTACCGGGGACCGAAAGCTTCTACGAGCAGTACTTC
TRBV29-1	-	TRBJ2-3	few	CSVDALNGTPKSSTDTQYF	TGCAGCGTCGATGCTCTGAACGGGACGCCCAAATCTAGCACAGATACGCAGTATTTT
TRBV5-1	-	TRBJ1-1	-	CASSLINRVSRDTEAFF	TGCGCCAGCAGCTTAATCAACAGGGTTAGTAGGGACACTGAAGCTTTCTTT
TRBV6-4	-	TRBJ2-1	few	CASSDLAEHNEQFF	TGTGCCAGCAGTGACTTAGCGGAGCACAATGAGCAGTTCTTC
TRBV6-1	TRBD1	TRBJ1-4	-	CASSAQYPRGIGTNEKLFF	TGTGCCAGCAGTGCCCAATATCCCAGGGGGATTGGAACTAATGAAAAACTGTTTTTT
TRBV5-1	-	TRBJ2-3	-	CASSLAWRTDTQYF	TGCGCCAGCAGCTTGGCCTGGAGAACAGATACGCAGTATTTT
TRBV11-3	-	TRBJ1-1	-	CASSSSQDQDTEAFF	TGTGCCAGCAGCTCATCGCAGGATCAGGACACTGAAGCTTTCTTT
TRBV2	-	TRBJ1-4	-	CASSGGTGTIGEKLFF	TGTGCCAGCAGTGGAGGTACAGGGACAATTGGGGAAAAACTGTTTTTT
TRBV11-2	-	TRBJ1-3	-	CASSLVRGPGGNTIYF	TGTGCCAGCAGCTTAGTACGGGGCCCGGGTGGAAACACCATATATTTT
TRBV7-2	TRBD1	TRBJ1-2	-	CASSLLPDRGNTF	TGTGCCAGCAGCTTACTCCCAGACAGGGGTAACACCTTC
TRBV24-1	TRBD2	TRBJ2-1	-	CATSGLAGGPGDAEQFF	TGTGCCACCAGTGGGCTAGCGGGAGGGCCGGGGGACGCTGAGCAGTTCTTC
TRBV7-8	-	TRBJ2-7	-	CASSATAGGSEQYF	TGTGCCAGCAGCGCGACGGCTGGGGGGAGCGAGCAGTACTTC